The clone carrying this T cell receptor (beta chain) occurred once. Antigen: not known. Trimming pared 0 bases from V and 1 base from J, leaving 5 bases between. Germline CDR1 reads SGHDN; CDR2 reads FVKESK. The CDR3 length is 14 residues. The record originates from a study of siplizumab effects on memory and regulatory T cells. Study-level points and caveats: Proliferating Tregs from siplizumab cultures lacked functional confirmation of suppression. The alloresponse seemed to draw substantially on naive T cells, which appeared more diverse than memory cells.

Sequenced by immunoSEQ multiplex PCR; TCRdb stores in-frame clones only, minus some. This table has about 100,000 clones, about 90% appearing once. This receptor was identified in a human donor in good health. The sample comprised CD4+ T cells sorted from blood. This chain connects TRBV14 to TRBJ2-3; weak D call: TRBD1 (5 bases). The CDR3 DNA reads TGTGCCAGCAGCCAAGAAGGGGGCACAGATACGCAGTATTTT. It encodes CASSQEGGTDTQYF.